This T cell receptor (beta chain) was captured in a study of shared clonotypes between healthy human individuals. Study details: Sampling drew on donors who were two women and a few men aged 18 to 49.

Repertoires were generated with immunoSEQ multiplex PCR, while TCRdb's copy carries only in-frame clones and drops some. Counted here are about 690,000 clones, roughly 91% occurring once; the ten biggest clones make up approximately 35%. The receptor was isolated from a man aged 18 to 29 in good health. Some clones in this sample may be carry-over from other donors' samples. The specimen was memory CD8+ T cells from PBMCs. Subset defined: CD45RO+ cells pooled with CCR7-negative TemRA cells.

CDR3 loop: CASSLYRTGPSGNTIYF. The DNA for the CDR3 is TGTGCCAGCAGCCTCTACCGGACAGGGCCCTCTGGAAACACCATATATTTT. V usage is TRBV28 and J usage is TRBJ1-3; 8 positions match TRBD1. The CDR3 runs to 17 residues. The junction had 10 bases not matched to a gene; V was cut back by 6 bases and J by 0 bases. Germline CDR1 MDHEN, CDR2 SYDVKM.